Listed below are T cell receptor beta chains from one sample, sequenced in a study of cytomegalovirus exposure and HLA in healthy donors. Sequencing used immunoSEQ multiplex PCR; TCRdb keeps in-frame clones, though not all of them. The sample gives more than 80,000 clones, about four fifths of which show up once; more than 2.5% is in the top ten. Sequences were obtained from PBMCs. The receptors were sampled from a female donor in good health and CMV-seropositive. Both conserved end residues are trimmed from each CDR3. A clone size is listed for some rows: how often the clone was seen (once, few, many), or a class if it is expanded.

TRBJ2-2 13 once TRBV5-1 ASKWVGEASGELF
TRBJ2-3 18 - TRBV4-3 ASSQDWLGGLEAPLDTQY
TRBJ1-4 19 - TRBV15 ATSRDLKGGASQRPKEKLF
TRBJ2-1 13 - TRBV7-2 ASSMTGGYVDEQF
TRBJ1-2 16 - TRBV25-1 ASSDTHYSGKGNYGYT
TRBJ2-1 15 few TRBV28 ASSSHLPSGGIYEQF
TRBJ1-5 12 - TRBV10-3 AIRPGQGNQPQH
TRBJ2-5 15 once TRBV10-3 AISDSGTGGFQETQY
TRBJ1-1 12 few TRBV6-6 ASSRTAGDTEAF
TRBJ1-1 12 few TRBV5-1 ASSDDRANTEAF
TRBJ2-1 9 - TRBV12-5 ASGFGNEQF
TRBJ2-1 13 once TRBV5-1 ASSSGLFGANEQF
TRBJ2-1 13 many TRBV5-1 ASSLLAGTYNEQF
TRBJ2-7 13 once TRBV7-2 ASSLGGAGHYEQY
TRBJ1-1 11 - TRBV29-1 SVERQGALEAF
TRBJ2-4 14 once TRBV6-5 ASSLDSPQGKNIQY
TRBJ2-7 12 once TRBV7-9 ASSLTGTSPEQY
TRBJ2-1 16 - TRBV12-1 ASSFPSGRVPTYNEQF
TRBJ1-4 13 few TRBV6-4 ASSDSTPTNEKLF
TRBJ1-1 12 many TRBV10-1 ATGKGARVTEAF
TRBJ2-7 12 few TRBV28 ASSPYLKTSEQY
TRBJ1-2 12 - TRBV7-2 ASSLRQGDSGYT
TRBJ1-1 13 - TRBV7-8 ASSQKRTGGTEAF
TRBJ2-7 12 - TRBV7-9 ASSLSWTGVEQY
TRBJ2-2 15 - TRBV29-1 SVEAAWGRTNTGELF
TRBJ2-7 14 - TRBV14 ASSHPGTGKNYEQY
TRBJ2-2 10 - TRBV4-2 ASSRSTGELF
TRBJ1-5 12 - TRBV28 ASRPGLAGQPQH
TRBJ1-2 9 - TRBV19 AARTGVGYT
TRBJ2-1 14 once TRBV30 AWSGTSGGPYNEQF
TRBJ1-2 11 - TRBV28 ASSLGQAYGYT
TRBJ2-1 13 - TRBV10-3 AINRGLSSYNEQF
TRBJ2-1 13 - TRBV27 ASSTGTSAYNEQF
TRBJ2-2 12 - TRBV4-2 ASSLRGDTGELF
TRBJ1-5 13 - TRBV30 AWSAEAGGNQPQH
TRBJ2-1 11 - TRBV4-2 ASSQTRGNEQF
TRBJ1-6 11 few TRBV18 ASSPGQEGTLH
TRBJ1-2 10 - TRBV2 ASSGSGGGYT
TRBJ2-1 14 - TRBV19 ASSIPGTLGGNEQF
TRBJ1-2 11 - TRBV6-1 ASSEIRGYGYT
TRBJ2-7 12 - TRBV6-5 ASSYSNYDGEQY
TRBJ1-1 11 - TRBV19 ASSRSSNTEAF
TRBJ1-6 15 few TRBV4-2 ASSQDSEGRVNSPLH
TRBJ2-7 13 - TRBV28 ASSAAGGSSYEQY
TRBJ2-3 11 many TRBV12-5 ASGLDYRAPPY
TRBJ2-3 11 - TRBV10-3 ATRDSRTDTQY
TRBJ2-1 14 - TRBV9 ASSHSGTSGRVEQF
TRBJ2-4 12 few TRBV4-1 ASSQTSPPNIQY
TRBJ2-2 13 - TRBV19 ASTGTGGITGELF
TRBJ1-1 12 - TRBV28 ASSLTGGDTEAF
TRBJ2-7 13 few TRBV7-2 ASSLSGRASYEQY
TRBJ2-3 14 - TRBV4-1 ASSRLLAGGEDTQY